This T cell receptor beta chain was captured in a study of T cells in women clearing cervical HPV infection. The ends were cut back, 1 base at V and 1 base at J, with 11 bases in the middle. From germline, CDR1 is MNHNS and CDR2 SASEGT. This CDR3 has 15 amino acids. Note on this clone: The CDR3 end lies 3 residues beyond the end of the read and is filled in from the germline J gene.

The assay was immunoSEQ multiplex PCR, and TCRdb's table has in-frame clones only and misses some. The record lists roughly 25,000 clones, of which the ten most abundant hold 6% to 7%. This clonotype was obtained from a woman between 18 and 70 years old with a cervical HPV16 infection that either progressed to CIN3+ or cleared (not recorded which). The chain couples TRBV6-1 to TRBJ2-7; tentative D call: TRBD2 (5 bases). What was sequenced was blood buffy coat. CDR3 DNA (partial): TGTGCCAGCAGTGAAGATCAGGCGGGTTCCTACGAG. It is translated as CASSEDQAGSYE. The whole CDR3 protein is CASSEDQAGSYEQYF.